This T cell receptor (beta chain) was identified during a study of T cells after yellow fever vaccination. Only a few counts were recorded for this clonotype. As yet, its antigen is unknown. The CDR3 consists of 16 residues. V was cut by 5 bases and J by 0 bases, with 14 bases left in between. The germline V gene has CDR1 MDHEN and CDR2 SYDVKM. Researchers made TCR cDNA using 5'RACE template switching, and this step added a universal primer site and UMIs. TCRdb re-called the 5' RACE reads with MiXCR, one entry per CDR3 protein. The table has about 320,000 distinct CDR3 sequences, about 4.5% seen once. Study observations and caveats: Only a small proportion of the clonotypes turned up in both the CD4 and the CD8 compartments, likely arising from convergent recombination.

The receptor comes from a man aged 18-30 years who received the YFV17D yellow fever vaccine. The source material was PBMCs, sampled 15 days after the yellow fever booster vaccination. The chain joins TRBV28 to TRBJ2-1, with D tentatively TRBD2 (6 bases). CDR3 sequence: CASSARDGSSYNEQFF. The CDR3 coding sequence is TGTGCCAGCAGTGCAAGGGACGGGAGCTCCTACAATGAGCAGTTCTTC.